This T cell receptor (beta chain) stems from a study of OX40 agonist ivuxolimab in advanced cancers. Findings and caveats of the study: Clonal expansion by week 6 occurred in CD4+ and CD8+ blood T cells (at 0.1 to 3.0 mg/kg).

Concerning this clone itself: Its antigen is not known.

The CDR3 runs 15 residues. The germline gives CDR1 LNHDA, CDR2 SQIVND (reference sequence). V shed 3 bases, J shed 10 bases, and the junction held 11 bases outside the gene matches. TCRdb's copy holds only in-frame clones and misses some; the assay was immunoSEQ multiplex PCR. The sample contains roughly 34,000 clones, over 75% of which appear only once. The clonotype originates from an adult with an advanced solid tumor such as melanoma, head and neck, liver or kidney cancer. Sequenced here: CD4+ or CD8+ T cells sorted from blood, sampled in a trial of the OX40 agonist ivuxolimab. The chain combines TRBV19 with TRBJ2-1; 8 bases fit TRBD1. This chain's CDR3 is CASSIRQGLSGEQFF. The CDR3 region has the DNA TGTGCCAGTAGTATCAGACAGGGGTTATCGGGCGAGCAGTTCTTC.